Listed below are T cell receptor beta chains from one sample, sequenced in a study of T cells after yellow fever vaccination. TCRdb itself ran the 5' RACE reads through MiXCR, one entry per CDR3 protein. There are 500,000 to 650,000 distinct CDR3 sequences in the sample; 13% occur only once, and roughly an eighth lies in the top ten. The sequences come from PBMCs, collected on the day of the yellow fever booster vaccination. These receptors came from a man aged 30-40 years who received the YFV17D yellow fever vaccine. The CDR3 runs from the conserved cysteine through the conserved F or W. Only part of the rows carry a size: once, few, many, or a class if the clone is expanded.

j_call clone_size v_call cdr3_aa
TRBJ1-1 NA TRBV30 CAGSWGMNTEAFF
TRBJ2-1 few TRBV30 CAWSYASSLQFF
TRBJ1-5 NA TRBV18 CASSPDSSTNQPQHF
TRBJ1-6 NA TRBV18 CASSRGFSYNSPLHF
TRBJ2-5 once TRBV5-4 CASTRELAGGETQYF
TRBJ2-1 NA TRBV24-1 CATSEIFGGEQFF
TRBJ2-1 few TRBV3-1 CASSQPLRDLKQFF
TRBJ2-6 NA TRBV19 CASSIGGSAGANVLTF
TRBJ2-2 many TRBV11-2 CASSLVRVSGSPGELFF
TRBJ2-2 few TRBV9 CASSPWTAGGELFF
TRBJ1-2 few TRBV19 CASTIEEGAFAWGYTF
TRBJ1-3 few TRBV20-1 CSAVQGATGNTIYF
TRBJ2-3 NA TRBV20-1 CSARETSAPIKAQYF
TRBJ2-7 few TRBV28 CASTGWQGYEQYF
TRBJ1-1 few TRBV20-1 CSARDPAWGGPNTEAFF
TRBJ2-7 many TRBV5-8 CASSLDRGDYEQYF
TRBJ2-7 many TRBV27 CASRTDRNYEQYF
TRBJ2-1 NA TRBV6-5 CASSYRLGAYNEQFF
TRBJ2-1 NA TRBV23-1 CASSPLSGTSVHNEQFF
TRBJ2-2 NA TRBV6-1 CASTWTGGAGELFF
TRBJ2-5 few TRBV9 CASSISGTEKETQYF
TRBJ2-1 NA TRBV11-1 CASSLGSGTSILF
TRBJ2-3 NA TRBV9 CASSVSSITDTQYF
TRBJ2-5 NA TRBV20-1 CSALGPVHNPQETQYF
TRBJ2-1 few TRBV20-1 CSARVGGPSSYNEQFF
TRBJ1-1 NA TRBV20-1 CSASRTGGANTEAFF
TRBJ1-2 NA TRBV29-1 CSVDIGGAGYTF
TRBJ2-1 few TRBV7-2 CASSSSAGNEQFF
TRBJ2-2 NA TRBV9 CASSAHGNDPGELFF
TRBJ2-7 NA TRBV5-1 CASSLAQRESYEQYF
TRBJ2-3 NA TRBV9 CASSVDGGRTDTQYF
TRBJ2-6 NA TRBV6-1 CASKGAGANVLTF
TRBJ2-1 many TRBV7-9 CASSSLAGVLDEQFF
TRBJ2-6 NA TRBV5-1 CASRGQGASIPGSGANVLTF
TRBJ2-5 NA TRBV9 CASSVGQGLLQTQYF
TRBJ2-1 NA TRBV28 CASSSPSTPDLNEQFF
TRBJ2-7 few TRBV18 CASSPPTIYEQYF
TRBJ2-4 NA TRBV6-1 CASSQGGVIDKNIQYF
TRBJ2-7 few TRBV5-1 CASSKGTSGSGAYEQYF
TRBJ1-2 many TRBV20-1 CSARNLPGGQDGYTF
TRBJ1-6 few TRBV7-6 CASSLAHGQGSGSPLHF
TRBJ2-1 NA TRBV10-2 CASSDPSGTRVGEQFF
TRBJ2-7 many TRBV20-1 CSARDPSSEAYEQYF
TRBJ2-3 NA TRBV20-1 CSARDWRGHTDTQYF
TRBJ1-1 few TRBV5-1 CASSFTGVPATEAFF
TRBJ2-2 few TRBV5-4 CASKRVSAGELFF
TRBJ1-2 NA TRBV27 CASSLDINYGYTF
TRBJ2-7 few TRBV9 CASSGGAQGTYEQYF
TRBJ2-7 few TRBV7-2 CASSPPTGYEQYF
TRBJ2-2 NA TRBV3-1 CASSPFLAGTGELFF
TRBJ2-3 NA TRBV20-1 CSAKVRVRTDTQYF
TRBJ2-2 few TRBV7-9 CASSVSRSNTGELFF
TRBJ2-1 few TRBV28 CASARNNEQFF